These 9 T cell receptor beta chains originate from one sample sequenced in a study. TCRdb analysed the RT-PCR reads with MiXCR anew, one entry per CDR3 protein. The sample lists almost 700,000 distinct CDR3 sequences; about 14% were seen once. Sequencing input: memory CD4+ T cells from blood. Receptors were obtained from a female donor in good health, serving as a healthy control.

The V call is TRBV20-1, the J call TRBJ2-7; D may correspond to TRBD1 or TRBD2 (5 bases each). V was trimmed by 1 base and J by 3 bases, leaving 13 bases between them. The CDR3 consists of 14 residues. Germline assignment: CDR1 DFQATT and CDR2 SNEGSKA (reference sequence). DNA of the CDR3: TGCAGTGCTAGAGCCCGGGGACGCTTCTACGAGCAGTACTTC. Its protein is CSARARGRFYEQYF.

This clonotype has only a few counts. The chain is built from TRBV10-3 and TRBJ2-2; D is perhaps TRBD1 or TRBD2 (5 bases each). The length of the CDR3 is 17 residues. Germline V CDR1 and CDR2: ENHRY, SYGVKD. V was cut by 6 bases and J by 2 bases, with 19 bases left in between. The CDR3 sequence is CAISLRELDFNTGELFF. Here the CDR3 DNA reads TGTGCCATCAGCCTCAGGGAGCTAGATTTTAACACCGGGGAGCTGTTTTTT.

This clonotype was counted only a few times. The rearrangement uses TRBV12-3 or TRBV12-4 and TRBJ2-7; 10 nucleotides line up with TRBD1. The CDR3 has 13 amino acids. J was trimmed by 6 bases and V by 6 bases; bases with no gene match: 5. The CDR3 sequence is CASSRQGAGEQYF. CDR3 coding DNA: TGTGCCAGCAGCAGACAGGGGGCCGGCGAGCAGTACTTC.

The chain joins TRBV7-9 to TRBJ2-3; D call uncertain. The CDR3 has 15 amino acids. V was pared by 1 base and J by 4 bases, with 12 bases between. Germline-derived CDR1 and CDR2 are SEHNR and FQNEAQ (reference sequence). CDR3 DNA sequence: TGTGCCAGCAGCTTAGTCGTCCTGCCCGCAGATACGCAGTATTTT. It specifies CASSLVVLPADTQYF.

Many counts were recorded for this clonotype. CDR3 nucleotides: TGCAGTGCTCCCTTATATAGCGGGGGCTACGAGCAGTACTTC. It yields the protein CSAPLYSGGYEQYF. This chain links TRBV20-1 with TRBJ2-7, with TRBD2 matching 9 bases. Trimming took 5 bases from V and 3 from J; bases not matched to a gene: 8. Germline V gene sequence: CDR1 DFQATT, CDR2 SNEGSKA (reference sequence). CDR3 size: 14 residues.

The chain carries TRBV6-1 and TRBJ1-6, with D hard to call. The CDR3 runs to 13 residues. Per the germline V gene, CDR1 is MNHNS and CDR2 is SASEGT. The V and J ends lost 11 bases and 9 bases respectively, with 17 bases between them. The CDR3 reads CAASAQTGSPLHF. Written as DNA, the CDR3 is TGTGCCGCGAGCGCCCAGACGGGTTCACCCCTCCACTTT.

A note on this clonotype: A read error may produce the germline difference seen at one junction end. The CDR3 DNA reads as TGCAGCTTTGAGGACAGGGGATATAATTCACCCCTCCACTTT. As protein: CSFEDRGYNSPLHF. The chain is built from TRBV29-1 and TRBJ1-6; TRBD1 matches at 9 bases. CDR3 size: 14 residues. The germline V gene encodes CDR1 SQVTM and CDR2 ANQGSEA.

This clonotype was seen repeatedly, ten times or more. This rearrangement joins TRBV10-3 to TRBJ1-1; TRBD1 matches at 7 bases. The germline CDR1 and CDR2 sequences are ENHRY and SYGVKD. The V gene end was trimmed by 6 bases and the J gene end by 5 bases; junction bases not matched to a gene: 12. The CDR3 spans 15 residues. The CDR3, as DNA: TGTGCCATCAGAATACAGACAGGGCTGGAGACTGAAGCTTTCTTT. This translates into CAIRIQTGLETEAFF.

This clonotype was seen repeatedly, ten times or more. This sequence joins TRBV29-1 and TRBJ2-1, with D maybe TRBD1 (6 bases). Trimming left V 1 base short and J 7 bases short, with 11 bases between. CDR3 length equals 13 residues. Germline V gives CDR1 SQVTM, CDR2 ANQGSEA. CDR3 loop: CSVEVIQGNEQFF. CDR3 nucleotide sequence: TGCAGCGTTGAAGTCATTCAGGGGAATGAGCAGTTCTTC.